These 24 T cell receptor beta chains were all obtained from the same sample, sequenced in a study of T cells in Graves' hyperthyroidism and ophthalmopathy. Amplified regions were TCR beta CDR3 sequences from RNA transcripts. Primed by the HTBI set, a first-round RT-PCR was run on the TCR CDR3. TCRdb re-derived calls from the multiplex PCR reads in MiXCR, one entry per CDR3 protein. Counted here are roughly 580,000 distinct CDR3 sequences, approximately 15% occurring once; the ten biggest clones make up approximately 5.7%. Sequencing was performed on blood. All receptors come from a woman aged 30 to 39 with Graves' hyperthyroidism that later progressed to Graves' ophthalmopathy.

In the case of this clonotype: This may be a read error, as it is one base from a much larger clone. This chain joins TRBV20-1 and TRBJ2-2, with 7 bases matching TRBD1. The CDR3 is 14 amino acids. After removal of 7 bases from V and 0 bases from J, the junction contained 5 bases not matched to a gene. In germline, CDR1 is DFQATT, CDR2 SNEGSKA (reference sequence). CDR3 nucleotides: TGCAGTGTCCGAGGGGGCGCGAACACCGGGGAGCTGTTTTTT. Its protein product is CSVRGGANTGELFF.

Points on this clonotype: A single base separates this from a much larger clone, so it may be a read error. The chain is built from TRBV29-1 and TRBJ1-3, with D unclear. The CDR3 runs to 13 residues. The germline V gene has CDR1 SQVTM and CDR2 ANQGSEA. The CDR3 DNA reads TGCAGCGTTCAGGAGAGCTCTGGAAACACCACATATTTT. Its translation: CSVQESSGNTTYF.

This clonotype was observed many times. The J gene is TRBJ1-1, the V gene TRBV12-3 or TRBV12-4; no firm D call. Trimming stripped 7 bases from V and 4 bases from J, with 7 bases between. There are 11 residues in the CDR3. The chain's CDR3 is CASTIGTEAFF. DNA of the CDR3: TGTGCCAGCACCATCGGCACTGAAGCTTTCTTT.

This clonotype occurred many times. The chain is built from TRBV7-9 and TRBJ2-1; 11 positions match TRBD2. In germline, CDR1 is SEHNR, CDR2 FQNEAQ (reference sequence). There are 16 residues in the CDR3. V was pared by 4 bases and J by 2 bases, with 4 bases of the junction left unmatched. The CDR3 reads CASSSISGRAYNEQFF. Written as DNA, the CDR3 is TGTGCCAGCAGCTCAATTAGCGGGAGGGCCTACAATGAGCAGTTCTTC. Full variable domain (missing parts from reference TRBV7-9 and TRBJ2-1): DTGVSQNPRHKITKRGQNVTFRCDPISEHNRLYWYRQTLGQGPEFLTYFQNEAQLEKSRLLSDRFSAERPKGSFSTLEIQRTEQGDSAMYLCASSSISGRAYNEQFFGPGTRLTVL.

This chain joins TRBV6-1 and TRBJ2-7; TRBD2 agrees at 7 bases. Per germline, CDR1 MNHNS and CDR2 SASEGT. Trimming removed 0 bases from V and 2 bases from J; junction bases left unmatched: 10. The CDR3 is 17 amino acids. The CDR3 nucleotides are TGTGCCAGCAGTGAAGCGCTTCTCGCTAGCGGTCCCTACGAGCAGTACTTC. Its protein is CASSEALLASGPYEQYF.

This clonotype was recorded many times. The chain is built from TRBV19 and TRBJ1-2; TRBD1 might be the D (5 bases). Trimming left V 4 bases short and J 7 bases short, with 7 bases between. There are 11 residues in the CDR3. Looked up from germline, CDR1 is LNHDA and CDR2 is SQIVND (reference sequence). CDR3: CASSKGAGYTF. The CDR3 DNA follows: TGTGCCAGTAGTAAAGGGGCTGGCTACACCTTC.

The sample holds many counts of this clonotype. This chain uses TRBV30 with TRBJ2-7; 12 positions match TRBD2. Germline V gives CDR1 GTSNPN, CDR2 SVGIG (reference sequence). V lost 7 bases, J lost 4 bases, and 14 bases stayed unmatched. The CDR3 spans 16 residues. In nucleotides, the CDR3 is TGTGCCTTCTGGACTAGCGGGATGAACGGGCTTTACGAGCAGTACTTC. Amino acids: CAFWTSGMNGLYEQYF.

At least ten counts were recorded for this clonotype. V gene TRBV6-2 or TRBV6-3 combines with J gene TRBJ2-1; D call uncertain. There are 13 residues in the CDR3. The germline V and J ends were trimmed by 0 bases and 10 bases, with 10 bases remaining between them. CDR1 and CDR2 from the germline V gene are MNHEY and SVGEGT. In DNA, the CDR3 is TGTGCCAGCAGTTACTCGAGAGTAGTGGAGCAGTTCTTC. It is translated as CASSYSRVVEQFF.

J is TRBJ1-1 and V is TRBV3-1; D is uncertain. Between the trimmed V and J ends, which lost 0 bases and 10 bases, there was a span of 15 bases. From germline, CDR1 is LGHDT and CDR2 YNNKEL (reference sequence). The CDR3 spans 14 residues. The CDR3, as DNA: TGTGCCAGCAGCCAAGATGGAGGCACGGAGGGAGCTTTCTTT. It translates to CASSQDGGTEGAFF.

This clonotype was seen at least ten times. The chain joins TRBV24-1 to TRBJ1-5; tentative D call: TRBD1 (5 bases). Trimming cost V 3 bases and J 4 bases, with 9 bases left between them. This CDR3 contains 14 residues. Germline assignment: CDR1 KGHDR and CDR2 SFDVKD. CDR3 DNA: TGTGCCACCAGTGATGACAGCAAGAATCAGCCCCAGCATTTT. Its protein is CATSDDSKNQPQHF.

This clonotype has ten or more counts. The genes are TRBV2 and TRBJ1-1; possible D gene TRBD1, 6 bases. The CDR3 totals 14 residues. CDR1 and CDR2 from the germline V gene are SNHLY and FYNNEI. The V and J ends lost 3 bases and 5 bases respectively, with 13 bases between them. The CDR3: CASSEGQMGTEAFF. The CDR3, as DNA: TGTGCCAGCAGTGAGGGACAAATGGGGACTGAAGCTTTCTTT.

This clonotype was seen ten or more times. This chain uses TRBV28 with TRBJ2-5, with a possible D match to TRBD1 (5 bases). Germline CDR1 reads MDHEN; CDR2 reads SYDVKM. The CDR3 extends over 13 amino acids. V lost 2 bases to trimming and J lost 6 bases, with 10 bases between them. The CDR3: CASSLKTAQTQYF. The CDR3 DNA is TGTGCCAGCAGTTTAAAGACAGCTCAGACCCAGTACTTC. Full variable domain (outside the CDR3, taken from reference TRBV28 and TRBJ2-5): DVKVTQSSRYLVKRTGEKVFLECVQDMDHENMFWYRQDPGLGLRLIYFSYDVKMKEKGDIPEGYSVSREKKERFSLILESASTNQTSMYLCASSLKTAQTQYFGPGTRLLVL.

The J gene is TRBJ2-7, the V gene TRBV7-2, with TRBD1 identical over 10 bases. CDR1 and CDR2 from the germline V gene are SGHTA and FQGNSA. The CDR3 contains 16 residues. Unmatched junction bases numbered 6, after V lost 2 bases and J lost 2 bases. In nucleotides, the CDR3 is TGTGCCAGCAGCTTATGGGGACAGGGGTTTGCCTACGAGCAGTACTTC. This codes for CASSLWGQGFAYEQYF.

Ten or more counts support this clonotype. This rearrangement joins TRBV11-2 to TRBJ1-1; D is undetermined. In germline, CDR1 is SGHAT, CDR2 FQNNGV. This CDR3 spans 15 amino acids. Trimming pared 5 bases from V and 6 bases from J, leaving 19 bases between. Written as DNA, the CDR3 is TGTGCCAGCAGCGGTGCGGACTCCTCTTACGCTGAAGCTTTCTTT. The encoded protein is CASSGADSSYAEAFF. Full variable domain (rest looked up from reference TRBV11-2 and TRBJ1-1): EAGVAQSPRYKIIEKRQSVAFWCNPISGHATLYWYQQILGQGPKLLIQFQNNGVVDDSQLPKDRFSAERLKGVDSTLKIQPAKLEDSAVYLCASSGADSSYAEAFFGQGTRLTVV.

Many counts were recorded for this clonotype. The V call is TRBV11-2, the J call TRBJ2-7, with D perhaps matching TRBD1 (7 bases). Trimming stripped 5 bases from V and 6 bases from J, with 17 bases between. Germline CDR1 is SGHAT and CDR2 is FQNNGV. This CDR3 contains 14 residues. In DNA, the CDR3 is TGTGCCAGCAGCATTCGACAGGGAGGTGGCGAGCAGTACTTC. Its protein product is CASSIRQGGGEQYF.

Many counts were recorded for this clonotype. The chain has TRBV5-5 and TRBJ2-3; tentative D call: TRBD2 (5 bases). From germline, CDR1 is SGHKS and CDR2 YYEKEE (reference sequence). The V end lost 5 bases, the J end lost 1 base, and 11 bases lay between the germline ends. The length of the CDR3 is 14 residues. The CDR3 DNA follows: TGTGCCAGCAGGAGGGTTACGGGCACAGATACGCAGTATTTT. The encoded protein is CASRRVTGTDTQYF. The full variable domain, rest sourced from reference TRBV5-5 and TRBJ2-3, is DAGVTQSPTHLIKTRGQQVTLRCSPISGHKSVSWYQQVLGQGPQFIFQYYEKEERGRGNFPDRFSARQFPNYSSELNVNALLLGDSALYLCASRRVTGTDTQYFGPGTRLTVL.

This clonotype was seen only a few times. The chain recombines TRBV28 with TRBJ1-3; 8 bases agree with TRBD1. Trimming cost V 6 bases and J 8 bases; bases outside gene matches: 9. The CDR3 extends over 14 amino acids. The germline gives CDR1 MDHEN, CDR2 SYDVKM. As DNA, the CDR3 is TGTGCCAGCAGGCCCAGACAGGGGATTGACACCATATATTTT. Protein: CASRPRQGIDTIYF.

The CDR3 sequence is CASSQARSDANTGELFF. The CDR3 DNA is TGCGCCAGCAGCCAAGCTCGATCGGACGCGAACACCGGGGAGCTGTTTTTT. The chain carries TRBV4-1 and TRBJ2-2, with unresolved D. Trimming pared 1 base from V and 0 bases from J, leaving 12 bases between. Germline loops: CDR1 MGHRA, CDR2 YSYEKL. The CDR3 is 17 residues long.

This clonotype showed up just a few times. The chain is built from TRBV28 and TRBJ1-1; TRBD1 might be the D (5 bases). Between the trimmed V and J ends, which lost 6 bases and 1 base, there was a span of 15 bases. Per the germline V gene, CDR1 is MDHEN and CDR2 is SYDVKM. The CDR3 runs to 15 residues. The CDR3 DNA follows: TGTGCCAGCAGGACCTTTCGGGGGGGGAACACTGAAGCTTTCTTT. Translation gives CASRTFRGGNTEAFF.

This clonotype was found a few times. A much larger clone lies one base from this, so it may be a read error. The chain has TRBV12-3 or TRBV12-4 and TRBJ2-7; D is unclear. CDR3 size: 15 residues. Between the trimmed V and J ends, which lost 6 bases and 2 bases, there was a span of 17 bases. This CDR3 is CASREARQNAYEQYF. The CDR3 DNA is TGTGCCAGCAGAGAGGCCCGCCAAAACGCCTACGAGCAGTACTTC.

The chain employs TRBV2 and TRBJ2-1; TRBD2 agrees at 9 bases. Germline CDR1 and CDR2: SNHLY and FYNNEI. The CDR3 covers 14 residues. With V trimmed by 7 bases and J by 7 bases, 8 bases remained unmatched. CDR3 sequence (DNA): TGTGCCAGCAAATGGCGGGAGGGCCAGAATGAGCAGTTCTTC. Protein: CASKWREGQNEQFF.

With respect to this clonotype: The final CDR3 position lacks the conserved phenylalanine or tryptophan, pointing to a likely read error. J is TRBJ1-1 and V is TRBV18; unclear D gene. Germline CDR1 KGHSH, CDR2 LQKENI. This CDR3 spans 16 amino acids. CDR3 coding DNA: TGTGTCAGCTCACTCCACCGGCTAAACAGTAACACTGAAGCTTTCCTT. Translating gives CVSSLHRLNSNTEAFL.

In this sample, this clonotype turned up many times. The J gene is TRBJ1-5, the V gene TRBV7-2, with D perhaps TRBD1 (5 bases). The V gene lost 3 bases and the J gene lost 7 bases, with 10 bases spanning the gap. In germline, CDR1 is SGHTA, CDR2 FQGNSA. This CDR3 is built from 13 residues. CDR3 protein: CASSFSGWQPQHF. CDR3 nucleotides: TGTGCCAGCAGCTTCTCAGGGTGGCAGCCCCAGCATTTT.

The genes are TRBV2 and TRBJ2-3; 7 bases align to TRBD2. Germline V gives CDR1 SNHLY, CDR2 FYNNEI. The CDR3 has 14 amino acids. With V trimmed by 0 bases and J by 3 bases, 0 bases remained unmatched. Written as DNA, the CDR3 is TGTGCCAGCAGTGAAGCTAGCGGGACAGATACGCAGTATTTT. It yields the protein CASSEASGTDTQYF.